This note documents a single T cell receptor beta chain sequence. Relative to its sample, this clone is medium-sized (0.01 to 0.1%). Its antigen is currently not known. No quality values exist for individual bases; no much larger clone is one base distant. The sample's time point, from its label and the paper: cycle 2 day 1 (C2D1) of nivolumab. Every trial patient had relapsed following autologous stem cell transplantation, and prior brentuximab vedotin exposure was what differed among cohorts A, B and C. The trial cohort was composed of approximately 56 patients with relapsed/refractory classical Hodgkin lymphoma, for whom complete response, partial response or progressive disease was recorded as best overall response. In the multi-cohort phase II CheckMate 205 trial, trial patients received single-agent nivolumab. An independent review committee assessed best overall response by applying the 2007 International Working Group response criteria. Trial PBMCs were collected immediately before nivolumab initiation (C1D1) and during therapy at cycle 2 day 1 and cycle 4 day 1. Peripheral blood was collected in 8 mL Vacutainer Cell Preparation Tubes, from which PBMCs were isolated by centrifugation and then cryopreserved.

The V and J ends are trimmed by 3 bases and 1 base, leaving 6 bases between them. The germline V gene provides CDR1 SGHNT and CDR2 YENEEA. The CDR3 holds 13 amino acids from the cysteine to the phenylalanine. The DNA shown is the 39-base CDR3, in frame from base 1. Genomic DNA was isolated using the Qiagen DNeasy kit from unsorted PBMCs as well as from negatively selected CD4+ and CD8+ fractions. Using primers that anneal to V and J segments, immunoSEQ multiplex PCR amplified the TCR beta CDR3 regions. A synthetic immune receptor repertoire was used to minimize amplification bias, and any residual bias was removed computationally once sequencing was done. Regarding the original processing steps: Repertoire diversity was quantified as the Shannon entropy index using custom Python scripts. Unsorted, CD4+ and CD8+ repertoires were examined separately, except in combined analyses, for which CD4+ and CD8+ sequences were merged in silico. A clone counted as expanded when the clone's frequency after treatment rose at least 2-fold relative to C1D1, and clones undetected at baseline were given a pseudocount of 0.5. Clones with 0 or 1 copy at C1D1 were defined as singleton clones, while clones with 2 or more copies were defined as non-singleton clones. Clones expanded in unsorted samples were assigned a CD4+, CD8+ or unknown annotation through matching of protein sequences in sorted samples from the same patient. Diversity changes from C1D1 to C4D1 were tested in paired samples using Wilcoxon tests. This is the immuneACCESS table as TCRdb keeps it, with only in-frame sequences that have V and J called. A part of the clones is gone; compared with another copy, unresolved V genes explain less than half, and the rest is unexplained. That table is the source of V, J and clone size, and D and trimming were worked out from the DNA. Counted in this sample were about 26,000 clones; roughly 65% of them appeared once. The ten largest clones represent about 10% of the sample.

The data derive from a study of PD-1 blockade in classical Hodgkin lymphoma (dated by TCRdb to 2020 to 2021). The study in broad terms: Nivolumab dosing was 3 mg/kg intravenously every 2 weeks, continuing until either disease progression or unacceptable toxicity. To define a peripheral blood immune signature of response to PD-1 blockade in classical Hodgkin lymphoma, the study combined TCR beta sequencing with CyTOF. On the study overall, not on this receptor specifically: The study was limited to a single clinical trial cohort, and causes of repertoire differences, possibly disease activity or prior therapy, remained undefined. Lower diversity was observed in patients in whom nivolumab was started less than 1 year after ASCT, and these patients were excluded from later analyses so that confounding by immune reconstitution would be avoided. Newly diagnosed patients were reported to have lower baseline TCR diversity than healthy donors, and relapsed/refractory patients were reported to have lower baseline TCR diversity still. By C4D1, a significant rise was seen in CD4+ TCR diversity but not in CD8+ TCR diversity (p=0.0027 vs p=0.16), and the rise was most apparent among complete responders (p=0.02). Trial patients achieving complete response had baseline diversity similar to newly diagnosed patients, whereas partial responders and progressors had significantly lower diversity.

The starting material was peripheral blood mononuclear cells (PBMCs), obtained before the second cycle of nivolumab. This clonotype was sampled from a human donor with classical Hodgkin lymphoma. The sequence joins TRBV11-3 to TRBJ2-5, and possibly TRBD2, on 6 matching bases. The DNA reads as follows: TGTGCCAGCAGCTTGGGACTCCAAGAGACCCAGTACTTC. It is translated as CASSLGLQETQYF.